One T cell receptor (beta chain) is described in this entry. These data come from a study of blood T cell repertoires in COVID-19. Study context: Researchers got acute and convalescent COVID-19 samples from the United States, Italy and Spain.

TCRdb's copy holds only in-frame clones and misses some; the assay was immunoSEQ multiplex PCR. The sample holds approximately 50,000 clones, 65% to 85% seen once. Per germline, CDR1 LNHDA and CDR2 SQIVND (reference sequence). Trimming removed 3 bases at V and 2 bases at J, with 18 bases between. CDR3 length: 17 amino acids. The rearrangement links TRBV19 to TRBJ2-3; D might be TRBD2 (6 bases). The sample was peripheral blood. This receptor was obtained from a man aged 65 to 79 with active COVID-19. The CDR3 protein is CASSIGGLPVVTDTQYF. CDR3 in DNA: TGTGCCAGTAGTATTGGGGGACTGCCCGTAGTCACAGATACGCAGTATTTT.